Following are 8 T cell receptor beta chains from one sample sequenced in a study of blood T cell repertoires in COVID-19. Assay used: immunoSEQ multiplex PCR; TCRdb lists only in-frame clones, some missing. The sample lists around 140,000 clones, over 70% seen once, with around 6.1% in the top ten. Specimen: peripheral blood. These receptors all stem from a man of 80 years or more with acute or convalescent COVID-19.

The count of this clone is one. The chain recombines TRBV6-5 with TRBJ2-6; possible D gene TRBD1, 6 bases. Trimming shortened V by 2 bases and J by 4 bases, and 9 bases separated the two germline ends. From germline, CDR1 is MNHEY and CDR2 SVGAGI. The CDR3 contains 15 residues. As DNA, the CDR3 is TGTGCCAGCAGTTACCAAACAGGGGGGGCCAACGTCCTGACTTTC. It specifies CASSYQTGGANVLTF.

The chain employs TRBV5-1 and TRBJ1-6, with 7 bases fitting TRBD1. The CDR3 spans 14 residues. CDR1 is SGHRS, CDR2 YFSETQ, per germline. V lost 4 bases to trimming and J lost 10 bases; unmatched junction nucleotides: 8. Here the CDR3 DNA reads TGCGCCAGCAGCATAGGGGGCGGCGGATCACCCCTCCACTTT. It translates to CASSIGGGGSPLHF.

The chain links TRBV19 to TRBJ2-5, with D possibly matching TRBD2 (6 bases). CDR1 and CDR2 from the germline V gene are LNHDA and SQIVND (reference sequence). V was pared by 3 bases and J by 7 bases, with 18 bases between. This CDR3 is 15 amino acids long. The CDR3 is CASSMAGPSGRTQYF. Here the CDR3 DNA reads TGTGCCAGTAGTATGGCGGGGCCGTCGGGTCGGACCCAGTACTTC.

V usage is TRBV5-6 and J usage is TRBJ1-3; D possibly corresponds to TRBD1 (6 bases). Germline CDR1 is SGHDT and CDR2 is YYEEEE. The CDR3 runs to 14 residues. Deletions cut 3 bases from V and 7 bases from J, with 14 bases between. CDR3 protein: CASSSSRGGNTIYF. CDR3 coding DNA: TGTGCCAGCAGCTCTTCGCGAGGGGGTAACACCATATATTTT.

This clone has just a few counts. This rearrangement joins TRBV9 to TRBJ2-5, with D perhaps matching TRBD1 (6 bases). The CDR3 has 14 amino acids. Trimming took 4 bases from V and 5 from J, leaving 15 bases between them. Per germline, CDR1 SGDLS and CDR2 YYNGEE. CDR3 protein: CASSSGQPGETQYF. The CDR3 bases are TGTGCCAGCAGCTCTGGACAGCCCGGTGAGACCCAGTACTTC.

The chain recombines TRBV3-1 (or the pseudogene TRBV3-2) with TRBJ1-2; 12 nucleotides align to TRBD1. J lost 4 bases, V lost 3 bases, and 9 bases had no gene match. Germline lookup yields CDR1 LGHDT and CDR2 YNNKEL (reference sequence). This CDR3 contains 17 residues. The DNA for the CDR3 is TGTGCCAGCAGCCATTCCTCCGGGACAGGGGGCACCTATGGCTACACCTTC. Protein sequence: CASSHSSGTGGTYGYTF.

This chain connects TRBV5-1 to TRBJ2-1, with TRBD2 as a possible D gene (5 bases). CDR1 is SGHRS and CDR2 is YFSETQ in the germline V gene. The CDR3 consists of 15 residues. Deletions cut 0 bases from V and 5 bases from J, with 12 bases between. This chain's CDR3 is CASSLGGSTDNEQFF. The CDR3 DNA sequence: TGCGCCAGCAGCTTGGGAGGGAGTACGGACAATGAGCAGTTCTTC.

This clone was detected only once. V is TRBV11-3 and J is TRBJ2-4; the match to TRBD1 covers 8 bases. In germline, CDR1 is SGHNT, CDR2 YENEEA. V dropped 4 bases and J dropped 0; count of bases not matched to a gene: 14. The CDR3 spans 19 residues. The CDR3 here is CASSSRTGSSILAKNIQYF. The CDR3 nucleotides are TGTGCCAGCAGCTCTCGGACAGGGTCGTCTATTTTAGCCAAAAACATTCAGTACTTC. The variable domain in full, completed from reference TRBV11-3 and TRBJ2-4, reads EAGVVQSPRYKIIEKKQPVAFWCNPISGHNTLYWYLQNLGQGPELLIRYENEEAVDDSQLPKDRFSAERLKGVDSTLKIQPAELGDSAVYLCASSSRTGSSILAKNIQYFGAGTRLSVL.